This T cell receptor (beta chain) emerged from a study of graft-versus-host responses after intestinal transplantation. Background on the study: Recipients obtained multivisceral, liver-intestinal, or isolated intestinal transplants. Every transplant recipient was induced with anti-thymocyte globulin, then maintained on tacrolimus and steroids for about 3 years. Findings and limits, study-wide: Patients who carried graft-donor T cell macrochimerism also had high graft-versus-host to host-versus-graft clonal ratios in their allografts. Recipient bone marrow held GvH clones, some seen earlier in ileum or blood.

The data were produced by immunoSEQ multiplex PCR, yet TCRdb's version contains in-frame clones alone and is incomplete. Here the sample spans tens of thousands of clones, around 96% being singletons. About this clone: As yet, its antigen is unknown.

CDR3 length: 15 amino acids. Germline V gene data show CDR1 as PRHDT and CDR2 as FYEKMQ (reference sequence). Trimming at V came to 3 bases and at J to 8 bases, leaving 9 bases not matched to a gene. The chain is built from TRBV13 and TRBJ2-1; 8 nucleotides agree with TRBD2. Here the sequenced sample was unstimulated CD8+ T cells sorted from spleen or lymph node cells, taken before transplant. This TCR derives from a human donor who was the organ donor for an intestinal transplant. CDR3 sequence: CASSFTGGLSDEQFF. As DNA, the CDR3 is TGTGCCAGCAGCTTCACGGGGGGGCTATCGGATGAGCAGTTCTTC.